Each of the 27 T cell receptor beta chains below was sequenced from the same sample in a study of blood T cells in healthy people across ages. Together with a sample-barcoded 5' primer, a J-beta primer mix was included in a second PCR lasting about 7 to 12 cycles. TCRdb reprocessed the 5' RACE reads with MiXCR, giving one entry per CDR3 protein. Of some 1.5 million distinct CDR3 sequences in the sample, 25% to 30% were seen once. The sequenced material came from blood. These receptors all stem from a woman in her 30s in good health.

This chain uses TRBV11-2 with TRBJ2-7, with D possibly being TRBD1 (5 bases). CDR3 length equals 13 residues. Germline CDR1 reads SGHAT; CDR2 reads FQNNGV. V was clipped by 2 bases and J by 7 bases, with 12 bases between them. The CDR3 spells CASSLRQYNEQYF. The CDR3 DNA reads TGTGCCAGCAGCTTACGACAGTACAATGAGCAGTACTTC.

This clonotype has a count of ten or more. This chain uses TRBV6-2 or TRBV6-3 with TRBJ2-7, with D possibly being TRBD1 (6 bases). Between the trimmed V and J ends, which lost 2 bases and 4 bases, there was a span of 15 bases. The length of the CDR3 is 15 residues. Germline CDR1 is MNHEY and CDR2 is SVGEGT. The DNA of the CDR3 is TGTGCCAGCAGTTACAGGACAGACCCCCGGTACGAGCAGTACTTC. It yields the protein CASSYRTDPRYEQYF.

V gene TRBV4-1 combines with J gene TRBJ1-5, with TRBD1 as a possible D gene (5 bases). CDR1 is MGHRA and CDR2 is YSYEKL in the germline V gene. V lost 1 base to trimming and J lost 2 bases, with 12 bases between them. The CDR3 runs to 16 residues. Written as DNA, the CDR3 is TGCGCCAGCAGCCAAGGGGACCCGATCGGCAATCAGCCCCAGCATTTT. It translates to CASSQGDPIGNQPQHF.

The chain carries TRBV5-5 and TRBJ1-1; tentatively, D is TRBD1 (5 bases). This CDR3 contains 16 residues. CDR1 and CDR2 (germline): SGHKS, YYEKEE (reference sequence). With 2 bases removed from V and 0 bases from J, the gap between germline ends came to 14 bases. DNA for the CDR3: TGTGCCAGCAGCTTATCCCAGGGAACTATGAACACTGAAGCTTTCTTT. This encodes CASSLSQGTMNTEAFF.

In this sample, this clonotype turned up many times. The chain couples TRBV2 to TRBJ2-5, with D perhaps matching TRBD2 (6 bases). The length of the CDR3 is 14 residues. Trimming took 6 bases from V and 5 from J, leaving 16 bases between them. CDR1 SNHLY and CDR2 FYNNEI come from the germline V gene. The CDR3 region has the DNA TGTGCCAGCAGGACCGGGACTGCCATCGAGACCCAGTACTTC. It specifies CASRTGTAIETQYF.

A few counts support this clonotype. The chain has TRBV19 and TRBJ2-5; perhaps TRBD1 as D (5 bases). The CDR3 sequence is 13 residues long. Trimming took 9 bases from V and 3 from J, leaving 14 bases between them. Per germline, CDR1 LNHDA and CDR2 SQIVND (reference sequence). CDR3 in DNA: TGTGCCAGAGTCGACAGTCTAAAAGAGACCCAGTACTTC. This sequence encodes CARVDSLKETQYF. The complete variable domain, with remaining parts taken from reference TRBV19 and TRBJ2-5, reads DGGITQSPKYLFRKEGQNVTLSCEQNLNHDAMYWYRQDPGQGLRLIYYSQIVNDFQKGDIAEGYSVSREKKESFPLTVTSAQKNPTAFYLCARVDSLKETQYFGPGTRLLVL.

This clonotype was seen more than once but under ten times. The rearrangement links TRBV7-8 to TRBJ1-2; D unclear. V was clipped by 0 bases and J by 2 bases, with 7 bases between them. CDR1 SGHVS and CDR2 FQNEAQ come from the germline V gene. The CDR3 runs to 14 residues. The CDR3 coding sequence is TGTGCCAGCAGCTTAGCGCCAGAAAACTATGGCTACACCTTC. Protein sequence: CASSLAPENYGYTF.

This clonotype occurred a few times. The chain joins TRBV20-1 to TRBJ2-1; 11 bases map to TRBD2. V lost 3 bases, J lost 7 bases, and 2 bases stayed unmatched. The CDR3 length is 13 residues. The V gene's germline CDR1 is DFQATT and CDR2 SNEGSKA (reference sequence). The CDR3 nucleotides read TGCAGTGCTAGTAGCGGGAGGGGAAATGAGCAGTTCTTC. This sequence encodes CSASSGRGNEQFF.

The chain carries TRBV6-2 or TRBV6-3 and TRBJ2-4, with TRBD1 as a possible D gene (5 bases). CDR3 length: 16 amino acids. In germline, CDR1 is MNHEY, CDR2 SVGEGT. Trimming removed 2 bases at V and 0 bases at J, with 11 bases between. This chain's CDR3 is CASSYTGKLAKNIQYF. The CDR3 DNA reads TGTGCCAGCAGTTACACAGGAAAGCTAGCCAAAAACATTCAGTACTTC.

V and J are TRBV2 and TRBJ2-1; D is ambiguous. This CDR3 region has 14 residues. CDR1 is SNHLY, CDR2 FYNNEI, per germline. The V gene lost 4 bases and the J gene lost 8 bases, with 15 bases spanning the gap. CDR3 DNA sequence: TGTGCCAGCAGTGTGTGCAGGATGGGCGATGAGCAGTTCTTC. Translating gives CASSVCRMGDEQFF.

This clonotype was observed a handful of times. J is TRBJ2-1 and V is TRBV12-3 or TRBV12-4, with D possibly being TRBD1 (6 bases). Between the trimmed V and J ends, which lost 5 bases and 13 bases, there was a span of 12 bases. The CDR3 has 11 residues. CDR3 bases: TGTGCCAGCAGTCTCAGGGGTTCTCAGTTCTTC. It specifies CASSLRGSQFF.

The gene calls are TRBV20-1 and TRBJ2-1; no firm D call. CDR3 length: 12 amino acids. V was trimmed by 7 bases and J by 13 bases, leaving 20 bases between them. The germline gives CDR1 DFQATT, CDR2 SNEGSKA (reference sequence). The CDR3 DNA follows: TGCAGTGTCAGGCTTGTTCAAGAGACCCAGTTCTTC. Translated: CSVRLVQETQFF.

This clonotype was seen more than once but under ten times. The chain recombines TRBV5-5 with TRBJ1-2, with 9 bases fitting TRBD1. This CDR3 is 16 amino acids long. Germline assignment: CDR1 SGHKS and CDR2 YYEKEE (reference sequence). V gave up 2 bases and J gave up 5 bases; unmatched junction bases: 10. CDR3 protein: CASSLRPGQGGYGYTF. CDR3 coding DNA: TGTGCCAGCAGCTTACGACCGGGACAGGGAGGGTATGGCTACACCTTC.

The V and J genes are TRBV9 and TRBJ2-3; D remains unclear. Germline assignment: CDR1 SGDLS and CDR2 YYNGEE. Trimming removed 0 bases from V and 5 bases from J, with 4 bases in between. The CDR3 is 12 amino acids. In nucleotides, the CDR3 is TGTGCCAGCAGCGTAGAGGGAGATACGCAGTATTTT. Its protein product is CASSVEGDTQYF.

This clonotype has a handful of counts. The CDR3: CASSGEEMAQYF. CDR3 DNA: TGTGCCAGCAGCGGGGAAGAGATGGCCCAGTACTTC. The chain links TRBV9 to TRBJ2-5; D is undetermined. The germline V gene has CDR1 SGDLS and CDR2 YYNGEE. Trimming pared 3 bases from V and 9 bases from J, leaving 12 bases between. The CDR3 spans 12 residues.

This clonotype was seen a few times. The chain uses TRBV12-3 or TRBV12-4 and TRBJ1-1; D is undetermined. CDR3 size: 14 residues. Trimming stripped 3 bases from V and 2 bases from J, with 10 bases between. CDR3 DNA: TGTGCCAGCAGTTTTCAGGTGATAAACACTGAAGCTTTCTTT. This translates into CASSFQVINTEAFF.

CDR3 sequence (DNA): TGTGCCAGCTCACCTTACGTCAAGTCAAATCAGCCCCAGCATTTT. This encodes CASSPYVKSNQPQHF. This chain uses TRBV18 with TRBJ1-5; D not resolved. V lost 3 bases and J 4 bases, leaving 13 bases between the germline ends. This CDR3 spans 15 amino acids. Germline V CDR1 and CDR2: KGHSH, LQKENI.

V and J are TRBV2 and TRBJ2-3; 9 nucleotides match TRBD1. In germline, CDR1 is SNHLY, CDR2 FYNNEI. The CDR3 has 15 residues. Trimming cost V 7 bases and J 0 bases; bases outside gene matches: 5. The CDR3 bases are TGTGCCAGCACACGACAGGGGGTGAGCACAGATACGCAGTATTTT. It specifies CASTRQGVSTDTQYF.

This chain connects TRBV12-3 or TRBV12-4 to TRBJ1-3; a possible D gene is TRBD1 (5 bases). V was trimmed by 6 bases and J by 4 bases, leaving 16 bases between them. CDR3 length: 15 amino acids. DNA for the CDR3: TGTGCCAGCAGGAGCGGGACTTGGGGAGGAAACACCATATATTTT. It yields the protein CASRSGTWGGNTIYF.

The sample holds a few counts of this clonotype. One end of the junction fails to match germline, which may point to a read error. V gene TRBV24-1 combines with J gene TRBJ1-5, with TRBD1 matching 8 bases. The CDR3 is 13 amino acids. Germline V lookup: CDR1 KGHDR, CDR2 SFDVKD. DNA of the CDR3: TGTACCACCAGTGATTCCCGACAGGGGAGGAAGCATTTT. This codes for CTTSDSRQGRKHF.

There are many counts of this clonotype. V usage is TRBV12-3 or TRBV12-4 and J usage is TRBJ2-7; D gene ambiguous. CDR3 size: 12 residues. V was pared by 6 bases and J by 6 bases, with 12 bases between. The CDR3 sequence is CASSLGTIEQYF. As DNA, the CDR3 is TGTGCCAGCAGCCTCGGCACCATCGAGCAGTACTTC.

J is TRBJ2-5 and V is TRBV7-7, with 8 bases matching TRBD2. Germline CDR1 is SSHAT and CDR2 is FNYEAQ (reference sequence). Trimming removed 5 bases from V and 1 base from J; junction bases left unmatched: 6. The CDR3 consists of 15 residues. CDR3 sequence reads: CASSLSGGAQETQYF. CDR3 sequence (DNA): TGTGCCAGCAGCCTTTCGGGGGGGGCCCAAGAGACCCAGTACTTC.

The count of this clonotype is one. V gene TRBV12-3 or TRBV12-4 combines with J gene TRBJ1-1, with D possibly TRBD1 on 6 matching bases. The CDR3 covers 15 residues. Trimming cost V 3 bases and J 8 bases, with 19 bases left between them. The CDR3 spells CASSFNRAGYWEAFF. Here the CDR3 DNA reads TGTGCCAGCAGTTTTAACAGGGCGGGGTACTGGGAAGCTTTCTTT.

This clonotype was picked up many times. This sequence joins TRBV29-1 and TRBJ2-7; TRBD2 matches 15 bases. The V gene end was trimmed by 1 base and the J gene end by 3 bases; junction bases not matched to a gene: 1. The germline V gene has CDR1 SQVTM and CDR2 ANQGSEA. The CDR3 spans 15 residues. CDR3 nucleotides: TGCAGCGTTGAAGGGACTAGCGGGAGGGACTACGAGCAGTACTTC. Protein: CSVEGTSGRDYEQYF.

In its sample, this clonotype was seen many times. Here the CDR3 DNA reads TGCGCCAGCAGCTTGGGGCATAGCGGGGACAATGAGCAGTTCTTC. This translates into CASSLGHSGDNEQFF. The chain joins TRBV5-1 to TRBJ2-1; 8 bases are shared with TRBD2. Losses at the gene ends were 0 bases for V and 5 bases for J; bases not matched to a gene: 4. From germline, CDR1 is SGHRS and CDR2 YFSETQ. The CDR3 is 15 amino acids.

The CDR3 sequence is CASSVRDSLYNEQYF. In DNA form, the CDR3 reads TGTGCCAGCAGCGTAAGGGACAGCCTCTACAATGAGCAGTACTTC. The chain combines TRBV9 with TRBJ2-5, with 7 positions matching TRBD1. Losses at the gene ends were 1 base for V and 11 bases for J; bases not matched to a gene: 14. Germline CDR1 and CDR2: SGDLS and YYNGEE. The CDR3 runs 15 residues.

Comment on this clonotype: The junction does not match germline at one end; this may be a read error. The chain employs TRBV12-5 and TRBJ2-1, with TRBD1 matching over 7 bases. CDR1 LGHNT and CDR2 FRNRAP come from the germline V gene. The CDR3 sequence is 13 residues long. CDR3 residues: CARGWDSWGEQFF. Here the CDR3 DNA reads TGTGCTAGGGGTTGGGACAGCTGGGGTGAGCAGTTCTTC. Full variable domain (missing parts from reference TRBV12-5 and TRBJ2-1): DARVTQTPRHKVTEMGQEVTMRCQPILGHNTVFWYRQTMMQGLELLAYFRNRAPLDDSGMPKDRFSAEMPDATLATLKIQPSEPRDSAVYFCARGWDSWGEQFFGPGTRLTVL.